This TCR beta chain comes out of a study of T cells in localized non-small cell lung cancer. Findings of the study overall: Because researchers sequenced only one region of the tumor, heterogeneity is still possible. Longer overall survival was linked to higher blood T cell density. Adjacent lung exhibited a median of approximately 50 among the 100 most abundant tumor clones. T cell clonality was highest in uninvolved adjacent lung, above tumor.

Worth noting for this clone: Its antigen is unknown.

The V end lost 1 base, the J end lost 3 bases, and 13 bases lay between the germline ends. Germline V gene lookup returns CDR1 MNHNS and CDR2 SASEGT. The CDR3 has 15 residues. Generated by immunoSEQ multiplex PCR, the TCRdb table keeps only in-frame clones and is missing some. The table lists about 2,500 clones, 20% to 25% of them singletons, with roughly 22% in the top ten. The receptor's source is a man between 40 and 70 years old with stage II squamous cell lung carcinoma. The chain is built from TRBV6-1 and TRBJ2-7; D might be TRBD1 or TRBD2, each matching 5 bases. The sample was normal lung tissue next to the tumor, taken before any cancer treatment. The chain's CDR3 is CASSEVRDGLYEQYF. CDR3 DNA sequence: TGTGCCAGCAGTGAAGTTCGGGACGGGCTCTACGAGCAGTACTTC.